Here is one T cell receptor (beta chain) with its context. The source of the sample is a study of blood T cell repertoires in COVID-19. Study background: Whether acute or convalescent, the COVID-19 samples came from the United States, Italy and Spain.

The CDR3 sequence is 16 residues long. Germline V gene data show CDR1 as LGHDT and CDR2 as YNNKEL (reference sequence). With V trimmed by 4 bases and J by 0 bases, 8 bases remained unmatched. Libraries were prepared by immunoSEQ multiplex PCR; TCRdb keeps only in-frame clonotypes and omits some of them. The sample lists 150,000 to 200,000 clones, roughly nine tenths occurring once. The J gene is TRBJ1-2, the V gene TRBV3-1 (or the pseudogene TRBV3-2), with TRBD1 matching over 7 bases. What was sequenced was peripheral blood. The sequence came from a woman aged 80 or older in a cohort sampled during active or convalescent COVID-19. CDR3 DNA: TGTGCCAGCAGCCGGGACAGTCCCCTAGCTAACTATGGCTACACCTTC. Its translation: CASSRDSPLANYGYTF.